This TCR beta chain was observed in a study of blood T cell repertoires in COVID-19. Study details: Samples came from the United States, Italy and Spain, spanning acute and convalescent COVID-19. The analysed material was cDNA or gDNA that came from T cells, B-cell-depleted T cells, or PBMCs.

Individuals drawn from around 24 US areas were roughly 18 to 95 years old. Sequencing was performed with immunoSEQ multiplex PCR; in TCRdb, only in-frame clones are kept and a portion is missing. The sample shows about 140,000 clones, approximately 84% of them seen only once. This CDR3 spans 16 amino acids. V was clipped by 5 bases and J by 0 bases, with 13 bases between them. The V gene's germline CDR1 is MDHEN and CDR2 SYDVKM. This receptor was taken from a man between 35 and 55 years old with acute COVID-19. The sequencing sample was made of PBMCs or T cells enriched from blood (not recorded which). The rearrangement links TRBV28 to TRBJ1-4; perhaps TRBD1 as D (5 bases). The DNA of the CDR3 is TGTGCCAGCAGTATATTTGGGGGGGCAACTAATGAAAAACTGTTTTTT. Translation: CASSIFGGATNEKLFF. The variable domain in full, with the rest retrieved from reference TRBV28 and TRBJ1-4, is DVKVTQSSRYLVKRTGEKVFLECVQDMDHENMFWYRQDPGLGLRLIYFSYDVKMKEKGDIPEGYSVSREKKERFSLILESASTNQTSMYLCASSIFGGATNEKLFFGSGTQLSVL.